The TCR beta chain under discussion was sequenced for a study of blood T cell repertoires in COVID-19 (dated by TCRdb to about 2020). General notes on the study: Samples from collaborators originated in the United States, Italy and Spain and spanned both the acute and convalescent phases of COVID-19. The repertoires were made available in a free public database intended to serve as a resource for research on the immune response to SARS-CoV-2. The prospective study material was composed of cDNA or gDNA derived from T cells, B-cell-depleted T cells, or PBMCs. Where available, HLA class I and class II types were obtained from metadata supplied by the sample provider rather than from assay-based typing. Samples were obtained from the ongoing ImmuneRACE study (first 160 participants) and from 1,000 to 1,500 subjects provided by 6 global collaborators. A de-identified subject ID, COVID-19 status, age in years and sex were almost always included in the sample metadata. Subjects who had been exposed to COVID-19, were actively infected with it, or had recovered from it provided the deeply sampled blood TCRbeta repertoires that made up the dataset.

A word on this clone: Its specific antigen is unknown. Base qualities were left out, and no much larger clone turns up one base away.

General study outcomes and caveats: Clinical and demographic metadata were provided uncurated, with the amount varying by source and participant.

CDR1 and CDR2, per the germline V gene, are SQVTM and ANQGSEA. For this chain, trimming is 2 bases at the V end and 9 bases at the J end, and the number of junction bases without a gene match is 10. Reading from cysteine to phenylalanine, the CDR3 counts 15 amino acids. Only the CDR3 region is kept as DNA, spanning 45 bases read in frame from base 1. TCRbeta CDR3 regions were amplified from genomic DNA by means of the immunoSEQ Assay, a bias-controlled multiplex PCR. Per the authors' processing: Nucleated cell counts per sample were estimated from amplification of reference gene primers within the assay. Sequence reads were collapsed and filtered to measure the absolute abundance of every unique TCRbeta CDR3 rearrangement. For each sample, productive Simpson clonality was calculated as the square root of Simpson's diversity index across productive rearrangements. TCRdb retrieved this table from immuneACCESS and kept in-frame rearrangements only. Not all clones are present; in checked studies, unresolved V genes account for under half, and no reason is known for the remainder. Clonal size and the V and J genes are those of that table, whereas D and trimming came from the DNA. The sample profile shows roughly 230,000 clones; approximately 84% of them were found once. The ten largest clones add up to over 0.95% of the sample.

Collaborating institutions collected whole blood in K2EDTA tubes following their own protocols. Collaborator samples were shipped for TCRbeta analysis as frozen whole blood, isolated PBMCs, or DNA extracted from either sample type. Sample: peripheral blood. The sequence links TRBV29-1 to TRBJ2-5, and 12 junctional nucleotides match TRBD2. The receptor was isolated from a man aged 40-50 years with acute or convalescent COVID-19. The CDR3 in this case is CSVEPASGGAGAQYF. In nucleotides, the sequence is TGCAGCGTTGAACCCGCTAGCGGGGGGGCGGGGGCCCAGTACTTC.